The 13 T cell receptor beta chains below come from one sample, sequenced in a study of shared clonotypes between healthy human individuals. This table comes from immunoSEQ multiplex PCR, and its TCRdb copy is limited to in-frame clones, with some not included. The repertoire holds 2.5 million or so clones, with 90% to 95% as singletons. Sequencing input: naive CD4+ T cells sorted from blood. Subset: CD45RA+ positively selected. The receptor set was obtained from a man younger than 35 in good health.

The V call is TRBV29-1, the J call TRBJ1-2; D call uncertain. Trimming left V 3 bases short and J 0 bases short, with 8 bases between. Germline V gene lookup returns CDR1 SQVTM and CDR2 ANQGSEA. This CDR3 contains 13 residues. CDR3 protein: CSVEGSPNYGYTF. The CDR3, as DNA: TGCAGCGTTGAGGGCTCCCCTAACTATGGCTACACCTTC.

The chain has TRBV19 and TRBJ1-2; 7 bases match TRBD1. Germline CDR1 reads LNHDA; CDR2 reads SQIVND (reference sequence). CDR3 length: 14 amino acids. The junction had 9 bases not matched to a gene; V was cut back by 6 bases and J by 5 bases. The CDR3 sequence is CASRRQGGVYGYTF. The CDR3 DNA reads TGTGCCAGTAGGAGACAGGGAGGCGTTTATGGCTACACCTTC.

This sequence joins TRBV28 and TRBJ2-1; D is perhaps TRBD1 or TRBD2 (6 bases each). Looked up from germline, CDR1 is MDHEN and CDR2 is SYDVKM. V was clipped by 7 bases and J by 7 bases, with 14 bases between them. This CDR3 region has 13 residues. The CDR3 protein is CASTFGGGNEQFF. The CDR3 nucleotides are TGTGCCAGCACCTTCGGGGGCGGGAATGAGCAGTTCTTC.

CDR3 DNA sequence: TGTGCCAGCAGCTGGGGAATGAGGGGGAACACTGAAGCTTTCTTT. It codes for CASSWGMRGNTEAFF. The chain uses TRBV5-4 and TRBJ1-1, with D tentatively TRBD1 (5 bases). The germline CDR1 and CDR2 sequences are SGHNT and YYREEE (reference sequence). V was trimmed by 3 bases and J by 1 base, leaving 13 bases between them. This CDR3 contains 15 residues.

V is TRBV2 and J is TRBJ2-7; 7 positions match TRBD1. The germline CDR1 and CDR2 sequences are SNHLY and FYNNEI. The V gene end was trimmed by 5 bases and the J gene end by 0 bases; junction bases not matched to a gene: 7. There are 15 residues in the CDR3. CDR3 DNA: TGTGCCAGCAGTCTAACAGGGGCGAGCTCCTACGAGCAGTACTTC. It specifies CASSLTGASSYEQYF.

The gene calls are TRBV7-9 and TRBJ2-6; no clear D gene. This CDR3 contains 13 residues. Germline CDR1 and CDR2: SEHNR and FQNEAQ (reference sequence). V was clipped by 8 bases and J by 2 bases, with 7 bases between them. CDR3 residues: CASGRAGANVLTF. CDR3 DNA: TGTGCCAGCGGTCGGGCTGGGGCCAACGTCCTGACTTTC.

The chain joins TRBV4-1 to TRBJ1-2; no clear D. CDR1 and CDR2 from the germline V gene are MGHRA and YSYEKL. This CDR3 contains 18 residues. The V and J ends lost 1 base and 2 bases respectively, with 20 bases between them. CDR3 bases: TGCGCCAGCAGCCAAGGATGGGGAGCAGGACCATCGAACTATGGCTACACCTTC. Encoded protein: CASSQGWGAGPSNYGYTF.

The chain carries TRBV28 and TRBJ1-4, with D hard to call. V lost 7 bases and J 0 bases, leaving 3 bases between the germline ends. The CDR3 is made up of 12 amino acids. Germline V gene sequence: CDR1 MDHEN, CDR2 SYDVKM. The DNA of the CDR3 is TGTGCCAGCACAACAACTAATGAAAAACTGTTTTTT. Protein sequence: CASTTTNEKLFF.

The CDR3 sequence: CASSIGGGQGFSYGYTF. CDR3 DNA sequence: TGTGCCAGTAGTATAGGAGGGGGACAGGGCTTCTCTTATGGCTACACCTTC. The chain employs TRBV19 and TRBJ1-2; 9 bases are shared with TRBD1. The CDR3 is made up of 17 amino acids. Germline V gene lookup returns CDR1 LNHDA and CDR2 SQIVND (reference sequence). With V trimmed by 1 base and J by 5 bases, 11 bases remained unmatched.

DNA for the CDR3: TGCGCCAGCAGTGAGTTTCCCCCTAGCGGGGGTCCCCCCTACAATGAGCAGTTCTTC. The encoded protein is CASSEFPPSGGPPYNEQFF. The chain recombines TRBV10-1 with TRBJ2-1; 10 bases align to TRBD2. The CDR3 loop spans 19 amino acids. Germline V gene data show CDR1 as WNHNN and CDR2 as SYGVQD (reference sequence). With V trimmed by 1 base and J by 2 bases, 11 bases remained unmatched.

CDR3 protein: CASKSPRTGIEKLFF. The CDR3 bases are TGTGCCAGCAAAAGCCCGAGGACAGGGATTGAAAAACTGTTTTTT. The V gene is TRBV6-5, the J gene TRBJ1-4; TRBD1 aligns across 8 bases. Unmatched junction bases numbered 11, after V lost 7 bases and J lost 7 bases. The CDR3 sequence is 15 residues long. From germline, CDR1 is MNHEY and CDR2 SVGAGI.

This clone was seen only once. This chain joins TRBV14 and TRBJ2-3; 9 bases match TRBD2. Germline CDR1 reads SGHDN; CDR2 reads FVKESK. The CDR3 runs to 16 residues. V shed 1 base and J 5 bases; nucleotides not matched to a gene: 7. The CDR3 loop is CASSQVSAGGGDTQYF. The CDR3 bases are TGTGCCAGCAGCCAAGTCTCAGCGGGAGGAGGAGATACGCAGTATTTT.

This CDR3 is CASMTGGLYQPQHF. For the CDR3, the DNA is TGTGCCAGCATGACAGGGGGGCTATATCAGCCCCAGCATTTT. The chain recombines TRBV6-6 with TRBJ1-5; 9 nucleotides agree with TRBD1. CDR1 MNHNY and CDR2 SVGAGI come from the germline V gene (reference sequence). J gave up 5 bases and V 7 bases, and 6 bases lay outside the gene matches. The CDR3 totals 14 residues.